The T cell receptor (beta chain) described here comes from a study of T cell responses to AZD1222 COVID-19 vaccine. On the study more broadly: Second doses at about 4 or about 12 weeks were pooled. Study-wide results and limits: Spike-specific TCR breadth and depth both grew after two AZD1222 doses. No repertoire was sampled before or during the peak T cell response, only after it.

Only one count was recorded for this clone. What it recognizes is unknown. Data came from immunoSEQ multiplex PCR; TCRdb stores just in-frame clones and leaves some out. The table lists 75,000 to 90,000 clones, 70% to 85% of them singletons. Germline values: CDR1 SEHNR, CDR2 FQNEAQ (reference sequence). V shed 4 bases, J shed 10 bases, and the junction held 3 bases outside the gene matches. This CDR3 comprises 13 residues. The TCR sequence derives from an adult in good health. The specimen was peripheral blood, collected on day 0 of AZD1222 vaccination. V and J are TRBV7-9 and TRBJ2-1; 11 bases agree with TRBD2. The DNA of the CDR3 is TGTGCCAGCAGCTCCGGGACTAGCGGAGAGCAGTTCTTC. This codes for CASSSGTSGEQFF.